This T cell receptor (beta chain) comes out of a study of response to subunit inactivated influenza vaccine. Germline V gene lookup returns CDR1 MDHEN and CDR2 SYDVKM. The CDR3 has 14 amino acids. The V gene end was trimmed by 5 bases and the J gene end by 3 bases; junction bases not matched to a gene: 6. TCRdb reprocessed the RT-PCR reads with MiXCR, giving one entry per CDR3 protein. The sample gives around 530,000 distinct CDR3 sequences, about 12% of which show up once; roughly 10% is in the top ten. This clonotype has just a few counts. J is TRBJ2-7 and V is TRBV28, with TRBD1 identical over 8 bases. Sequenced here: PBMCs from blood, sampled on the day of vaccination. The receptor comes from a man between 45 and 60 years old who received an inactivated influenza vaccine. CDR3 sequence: CASSIQGAYYEQYF. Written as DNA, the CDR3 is TGTGCCAGCAGTATCCAGGGGGCGTACTACGAGCAGTACTTC.